These T cell receptor beta chains were read from a single sample in a study of blood T cell repertoires in COVID-19. Repertoires were generated with immunoSEQ multiplex PCR, while TCRdb's copy carries only in-frame clones and drops some. The data show around 190,000 clones, 65% to 90% seen once. Sequencing used peripheral blood. These receptors all stem from a human donor in a cohort sampled during active COVID-19. Both conserved end residues are part of each CDR3.

cdr3_length v_call cdr3_aa
13 TRBV28 CASSLHLAQGKFF
16 TRBV6-1 CASSEGGTNPIETQYF
15 TRBV4-2 CASSQAPPRTGELFF
15 TRBV28 CASSLDRPITDTQYF
15 TRBV15 CATSRLGLDYNEQFF
15 TRBV7-9 CASSLPTSSYNEQFF
16 TRBV5-5 CASSPYPGPTRDIQYF
15 TRBV3-1/TRBV3-2 CASSSRGTALGGYTF
18 TRBV7-8 CASSLLETSGSPTDTQYF
15 TRBV11-3 CASSQSTGGHETQYF
16 TRBV25-1 CASSEWGQANTGELFF
14 TRBV5-4 CASSLRTSADTQYF
15 TRBV14 CASSRRTSGTYEQYF
13 TRBV6-5 CASDTEGTDTQYF
13 TRBV12-3/TRBV12-4 CASSWQGSYEQYF
15 TRBV19 CASRLAGGPSGELFF
17 TRBV5-5 CASSLRWDRGSTDTQYF
16 TRBV11-1 CASSFRRTGFAYEQYF
14 TRBV28 CASSSLGGSYEQYF
17 TRBV11-3 CASSLGRASGATDTQYF
14 TRBV19 CATHRLAGTGELFF
17 TRBV5-1 CASSQRLLAGSSYEQYF
14 TRBV10-1 CASSDGQGFYEQYF